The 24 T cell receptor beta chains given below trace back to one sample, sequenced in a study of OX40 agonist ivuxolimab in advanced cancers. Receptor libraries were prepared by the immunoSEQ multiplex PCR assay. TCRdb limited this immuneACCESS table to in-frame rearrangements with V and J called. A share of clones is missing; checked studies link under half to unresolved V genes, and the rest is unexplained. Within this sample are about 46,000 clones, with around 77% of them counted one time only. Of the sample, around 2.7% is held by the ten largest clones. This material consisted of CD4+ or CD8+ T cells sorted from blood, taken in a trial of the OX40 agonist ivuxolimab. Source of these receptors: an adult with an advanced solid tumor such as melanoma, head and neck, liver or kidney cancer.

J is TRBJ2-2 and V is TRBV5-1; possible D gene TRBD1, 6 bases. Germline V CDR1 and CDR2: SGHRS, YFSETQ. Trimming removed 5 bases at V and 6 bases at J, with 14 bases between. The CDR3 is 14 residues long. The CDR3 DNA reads TGCGCCAGCAGTACTCAGGGGCTTTCCGGGGAGCTGTTTTTT. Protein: CASSTQGLSGELFF.

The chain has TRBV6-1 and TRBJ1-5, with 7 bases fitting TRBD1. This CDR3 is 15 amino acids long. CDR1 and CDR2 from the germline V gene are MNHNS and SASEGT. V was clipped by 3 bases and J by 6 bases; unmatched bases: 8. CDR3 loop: CASSDIGGLGQPQHF. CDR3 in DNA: TGTGCCAGCAGTGATATAGGGGGCTTGGGTCAGCCCCAGCATTTT.

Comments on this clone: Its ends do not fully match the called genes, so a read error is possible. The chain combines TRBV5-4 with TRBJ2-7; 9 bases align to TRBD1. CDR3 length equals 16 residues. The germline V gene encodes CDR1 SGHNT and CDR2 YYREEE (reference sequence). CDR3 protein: CASSRLRTGDKREQYF. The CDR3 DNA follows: TGCGCCAGCAGCCGGCTAAGGACAGGGGATAAAAGGGAGCAGTACTTC. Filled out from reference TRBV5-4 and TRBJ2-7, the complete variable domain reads ETGVTQSPTHLIKTRGQQVTLRCSSQSGHNTVSWYQQALGQGPQFIFQYYREEENGRGNFPPRFSGLQFPNYSSELNVNALELDDSALYLCASSRLRTGDKREQYFGPGTRLTVT.

The CDR3 is CATSRDRFRTDTQYF. The CDR3 DNA follows: TGTGCCACCAGCAGGGACAGGTTCAGGACAGATACGCAGTATTTT. V gene TRBV15 combines with J gene TRBJ2-3, with 7 bases aligning to TRBD1. CDR3 length: 15 amino acids. V was pared by 3 bases and J by 3 bases, with 6 bases of the junction left unmatched. Germline V gene lookup returns CDR1 LNHNV and CDR2 YYDKDF (reference sequence). The variable domain in full, completed from reference TRBV15 and TRBJ2-3, reads DAMVIQNPRYQVTQFGKPVTLSCSQTLNHNVMYWYQQKSSQAPKLLFHYYDKDFNNEADTPDNFQSRRPNTSFCFLDIRSPGLGDTAMYLCATSRDRFRTDTQYFGPGTRLTVL.

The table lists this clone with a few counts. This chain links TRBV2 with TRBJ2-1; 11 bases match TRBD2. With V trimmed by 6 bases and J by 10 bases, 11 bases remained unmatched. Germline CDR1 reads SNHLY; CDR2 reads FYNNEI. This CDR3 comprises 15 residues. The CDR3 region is CASRLRGGTSGEQFF. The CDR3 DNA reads TGTGCCAGCAGACTCCGGGGAGGGACTAGCGGCGAGCAGTTCTTC.

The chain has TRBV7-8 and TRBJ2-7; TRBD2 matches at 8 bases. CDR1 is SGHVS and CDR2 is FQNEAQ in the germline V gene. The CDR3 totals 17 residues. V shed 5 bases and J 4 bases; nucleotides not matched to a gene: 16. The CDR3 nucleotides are TGTGCCAGCAGCCCCGCGCGGAGGACGGGAGGGTTGTACGAGCAGTACTTC. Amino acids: CASSPARRTGGLYEQYF.

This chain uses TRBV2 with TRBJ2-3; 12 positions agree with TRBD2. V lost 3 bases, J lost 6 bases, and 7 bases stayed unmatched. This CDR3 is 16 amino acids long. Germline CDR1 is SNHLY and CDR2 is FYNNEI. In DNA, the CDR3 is TGTGCCAGCAGTGATTATCCTAGCGGGAGGGCGGATACGCAGTATTTT. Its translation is CASSDYPSGRADTQYF. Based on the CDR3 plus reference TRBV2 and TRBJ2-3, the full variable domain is EPEVTQTPSHQVTQMGQEVILRCVPISNHLYFYWYRQILGQKVEFLVSFYNNEISEKSEIFDDQFSVERPDGSNFTLKIRSTKLEDSAMYFCASSDYPSGRADTQYFGPGTRLTVL.

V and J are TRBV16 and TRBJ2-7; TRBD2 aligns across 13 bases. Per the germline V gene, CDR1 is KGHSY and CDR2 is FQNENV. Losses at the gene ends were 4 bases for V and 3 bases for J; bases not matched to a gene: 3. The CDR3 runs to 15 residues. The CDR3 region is CASSRGLAGDYEQYF. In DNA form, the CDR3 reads TGTGCCAGCAGCCGCGGACTAGCGGGAGACTACGAGCAGTACTTC.

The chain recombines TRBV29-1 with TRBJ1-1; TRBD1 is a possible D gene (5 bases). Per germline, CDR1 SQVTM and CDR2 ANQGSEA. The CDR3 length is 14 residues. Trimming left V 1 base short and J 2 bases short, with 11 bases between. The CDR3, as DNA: TGCAGCGTTGAAGGATCAGGGATCAACACTGAAGCTTTCTTT. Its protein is CSVEGSGINTEAFF.

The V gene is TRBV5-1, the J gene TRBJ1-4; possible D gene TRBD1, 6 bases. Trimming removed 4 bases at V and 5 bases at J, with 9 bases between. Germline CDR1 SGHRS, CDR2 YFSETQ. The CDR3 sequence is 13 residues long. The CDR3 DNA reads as TGCGCCAGCAGCGAGGGACAAAATGAAAAACTGTTTTTT. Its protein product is CASSEGQNEKLFF.

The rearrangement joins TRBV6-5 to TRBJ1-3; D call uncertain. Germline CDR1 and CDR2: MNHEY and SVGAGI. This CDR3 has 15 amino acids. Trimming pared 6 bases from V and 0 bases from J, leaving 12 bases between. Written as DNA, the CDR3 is TGTGCCAGCAGATTTGATGATAGCTCTGGAAACACCATATATTTT. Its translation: CASRFDDSSGNTIYF.

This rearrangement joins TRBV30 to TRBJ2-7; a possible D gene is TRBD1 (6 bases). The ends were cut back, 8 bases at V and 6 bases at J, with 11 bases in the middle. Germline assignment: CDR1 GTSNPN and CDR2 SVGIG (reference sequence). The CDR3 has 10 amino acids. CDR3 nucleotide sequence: TGTGCCGGGGGACACCTCGAGCAGTACTTC. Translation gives CAGGHLEQYF.

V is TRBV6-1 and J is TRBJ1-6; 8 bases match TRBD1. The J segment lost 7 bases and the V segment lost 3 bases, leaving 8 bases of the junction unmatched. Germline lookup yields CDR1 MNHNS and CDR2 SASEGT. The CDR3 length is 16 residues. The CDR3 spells CASSDPGQGGNSPLHF. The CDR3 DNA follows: TGTGCCAGCAGTGACCCTGGACAGGGAGGCAATTCACCCCTCCACTTT.

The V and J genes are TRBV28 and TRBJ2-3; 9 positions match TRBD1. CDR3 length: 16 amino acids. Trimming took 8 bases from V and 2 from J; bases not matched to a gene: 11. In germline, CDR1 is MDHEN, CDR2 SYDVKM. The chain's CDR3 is CASENRGLMYTDTQYF. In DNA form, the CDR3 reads TGTGCCAGCGAGAACAGGGGGCTAATGTACACAGATACGCAGTATTTT. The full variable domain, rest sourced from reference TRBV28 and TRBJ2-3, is DVKVTQSSRYLVKRTGEKVFLECVQDMDHENMFWYRQDPGLGLRLIYFSYDVKMKEKGDIPEGYSVSREKKERFSLILESASTNQTSMYLCASENRGLMYTDTQYFGPGTRLTVL.

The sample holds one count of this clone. CDR3 nucleotide sequence: TGTGCCAGCAGCTCGAAGCTAGGCGCTGAAGCTTTCTTT. It is translated as CASSSKLGAEAFF. The chain joins TRBV14 to TRBJ1-1; D is unresolved. This CDR3 spans 13 amino acids. Trimming pared 5 bases from V and 6 bases from J, leaving 13 bases between. The germline CDR1 and CDR2 sequences are SGHDN and FVKESK.

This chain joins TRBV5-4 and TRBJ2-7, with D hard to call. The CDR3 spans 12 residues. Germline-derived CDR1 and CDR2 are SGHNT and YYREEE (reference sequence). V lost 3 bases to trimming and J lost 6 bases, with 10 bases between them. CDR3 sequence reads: CASSSYQREQYF. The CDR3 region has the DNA TGTGCCAGCAGCTCCTACCAGCGCGAGCAGTACTTC.

The CDR3 region has the DNA TGCAGTGCTGGGGACGCGGATGAGCAGTTCTTC. Protein product: CSAGDADEQFF. The gene calls are TRBV20-1 and TRBJ2-1, with D tentatively TRBD1 or TRBD2 (5 bases each). The V gene's germline CDR1 is DFQATT and CDR2 SNEGSKA (reference sequence). V was trimmed by 5 bases and J by 8 bases, leaving 10 bases between them. This CDR3 has 11 amino acids.

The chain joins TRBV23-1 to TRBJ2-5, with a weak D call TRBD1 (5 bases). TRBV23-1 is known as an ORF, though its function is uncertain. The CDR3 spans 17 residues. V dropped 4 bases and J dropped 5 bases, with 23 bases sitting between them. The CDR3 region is CASSRNSTGSRAETQYF. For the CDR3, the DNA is TGCGCCAGCAGTCGCAATTCAACCGGATCCAGGGCGGAGACCCAGTACTTC.

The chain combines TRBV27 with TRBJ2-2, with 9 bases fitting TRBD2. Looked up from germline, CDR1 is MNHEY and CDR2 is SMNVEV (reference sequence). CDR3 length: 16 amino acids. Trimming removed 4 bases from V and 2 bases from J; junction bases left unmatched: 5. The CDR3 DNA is TGTGCCAGCAGTTCCTCGGGACTAGCAAACACCGGGGAGCTGTTTTTT. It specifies CASSSSGLANTGELFF.

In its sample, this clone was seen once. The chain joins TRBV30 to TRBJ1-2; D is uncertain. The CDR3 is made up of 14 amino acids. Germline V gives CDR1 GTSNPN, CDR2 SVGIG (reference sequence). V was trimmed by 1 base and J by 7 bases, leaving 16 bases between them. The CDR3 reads CAWSAGRFVGGYTF. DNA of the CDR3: TGTGCCTGGAGTGCGGGTCGGTTCGTCGGTGGCTACACCTTC.

The chain's CDR3 is CASSQGQSTYEQYF. The CDR3 DNA reads TGTGCCAGCAGCCAAGGACAGTCAACCTACGAGCAGTACTTC. V gene TRBV6-6 combines with J gene TRBJ2-7, with a tentative D call TRBD1 (6 bases). The CDR3 loop spans 14 amino acids. Between the trimmed V and J ends, which lost 6 bases and 2 bases, there was a span of 14 bases. CDR1 is MNHNY and CDR2 is SVGAGI in the germline V gene (reference sequence).

CDR3 loop: CASSLATGETQYF. Written as DNA, the CDR3 is TGCGCCAGCAGCTTGGCCACAGGAGAGACCCAGTACTTC. The J gene is TRBJ2-5, the V gene TRBV5-1, with D possibly being TRBD1 (5 bases). This CDR3 is built from 13 residues. Trimming stripped 0 bases from V and 4 bases from J, with 7 bases between. Germline CDR1 and CDR2: SGHRS and YFSETQ. Full variable domain (rest looked up from reference TRBV5-1 and TRBJ2-5): KAGVTQTPRYLIKTRGQQVTLSCSPISGHRSVSWYQQTPGQGLQFLFEYFSETQRNKGNFPGRFSGRQFSNSRSEMNVSTLELGDSALYLCASSLATGETQYFGPGTRLLVL.

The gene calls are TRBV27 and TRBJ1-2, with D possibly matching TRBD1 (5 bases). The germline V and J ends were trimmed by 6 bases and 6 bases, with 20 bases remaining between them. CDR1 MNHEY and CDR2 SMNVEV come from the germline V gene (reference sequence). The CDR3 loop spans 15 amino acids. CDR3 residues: CASRSGDGVLNGYTF. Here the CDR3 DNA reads TGTGCCAGCAGGAGCGGGGACGGAGTACTCAATGGCTACACCTTC.

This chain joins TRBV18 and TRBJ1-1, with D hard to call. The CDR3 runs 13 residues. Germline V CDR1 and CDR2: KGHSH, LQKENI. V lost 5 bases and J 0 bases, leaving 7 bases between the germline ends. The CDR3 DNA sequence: TGTGCCAGCTCAACGGATGTGAACACTGAAGCTTTCTTT. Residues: CASSTDVNTEAFF.